This T cell receptor (beta chain) derives from a study of T cells in Graves' hyperthyroidism and ophthalmopathy. Overall study: Initial diagnosis, before any treatment, was when peripheral blood was collected. Study-wide results and limits: Most thyroid clonotypes expanded above 0.001 appeared in blood too.

This clonotype was counted at least ten times. What it binds is unknown. V was trimmed by 5 bases and J by 10 bases, leaving 12 bases between them. Germline loops: CDR1 SGHAT, CDR2 FQNNGV. The CDR3 has 12 amino acids. Regions amplified from RNA transcripts were the TCR beta CDR3 regions. In the first-round RT-PCR of the TCR CDR3, the HTBI primer set was used. TCRdb processed the multiplex PCR reads anew with MiXCR; each CDR3 protein has one entry. The data hold about 270,000 distinct CDR3 sequences, with 22% observed a single time. This chain joins TRBV11-2 and TRBJ1-5; D is ambiguous. The TCR sequence derives from a man in his thirties or forties with Graves' ophthalmopathy. What was sequenced was blood. The CDR3 spells CASSPGVGPQHF. The CDR3 bases are TGTGCCAGCAGCCCTGGGGTGGGCCCCCAGCATTTT.